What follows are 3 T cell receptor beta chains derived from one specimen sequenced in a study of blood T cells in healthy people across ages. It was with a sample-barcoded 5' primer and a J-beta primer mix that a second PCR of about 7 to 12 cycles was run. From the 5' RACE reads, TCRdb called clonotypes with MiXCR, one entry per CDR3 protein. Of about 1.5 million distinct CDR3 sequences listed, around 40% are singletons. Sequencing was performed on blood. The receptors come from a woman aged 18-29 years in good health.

CDR3 sequence: CSARVRETVTQFF. CDR3 DNA: TGCAGTGCTAGAGTCAGGGAGACGGTGACCCAGTTCTTC. This chain joins TRBV20-1 and TRBJ2-1; D assignment may be TRBD1 or TRBD2 (5 bases each). V lost 1 base and J lost 13, with 17 bases in between. CDR1 and CDR2 (germline): DFQATT, SNEGSKA (reference sequence). This CDR3 has 13 residues.

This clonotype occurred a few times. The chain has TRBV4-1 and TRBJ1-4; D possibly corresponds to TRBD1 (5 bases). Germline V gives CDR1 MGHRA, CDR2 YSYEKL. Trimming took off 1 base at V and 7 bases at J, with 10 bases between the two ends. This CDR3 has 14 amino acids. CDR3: CASSQAPDTEKLFF. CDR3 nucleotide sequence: TGCGCCAGCAGCCAAGCCCCGGACACTGAAAAACTGTTTTTT.

The CDR3 loop is CASGLKTGGFTDTQYF. CDR3 coding DNA: TGTGCCAGCGGCCTTAAGACAGGGGGCTTCACAGATACGCAGTATTTT. The chain couples TRBV9 to TRBJ2-3; 10 nucleotides align to TRBD1. The CDR3 is 16 residues long. The V gene end was trimmed by 7 bases and the J gene end by 2 bases; junction bases not matched to a gene: 10. CDR1 is SGDLS and CDR2 is YYNGEE in the germline V gene.